This TCR beta chain was retrieved from a study of T cells in Graves' hyperthyroidism and ophthalmopathy. About the research overall: Peripheral blood draws took place at initial diagnosis, ahead of any treatment.

Concerning this clonotype itself: Antigen: not known.

Germline values: CDR1 SGDLS, CDR2 YYNGEE. CDR3 length equals 15 residues. V lost 1 base and J lost 6; bases outside the gene matches: 4. Notes on the study in general: Also found in blood were most expanded thyroid clonotypes above 0.001. The model identified upcoming ophthalmopathy a median around 6 months ahead of onset.

Graves' hyperthyroidism without ophthalmopathy progression within 18 months was termed stable. RNA transcripts were the template for amplifying TCR beta CDR3 regions. A first-round RT-PCR of the TCR CDR3 used the HTBI primer set. TCRdb itself ran the multiplex PCR reads through MiXCR, one entry per CDR3 protein. Altogether some 700,000 distinct CDR3 sequences are present, 15% to 20% being singletons, with the ten largest covering around 15%. The source is a man aged 45-65 years with Graves' hyperthyroidism. V gene TRBV9 combines with J gene TRBJ2-1; 10 nucleotides line up with TRBD1. Material for sequencing was blood. CDR3 nucleotides: TGTGCCAGCAGCGTACAGGGACAGGGGTTCAATGAGCAGTTCTTC. It specifies CASSVQGQGFNEQFF.